Sequencing of this T cell receptor (beta chain) was carried out in a study of tumor-infiltrating lymphocytes in primary liver carcinoma. Background on the study: Recorded tumor stage was T1-T3 N0M0, with diameters of about 4 to 10 cm. Study-level points and caveats: Tumor-adjacent and tumor-blood pairs shared a smaller degree of overlap than tumor region pairs.

TCR beta cDNA was prepared out of 450 to 500 ng total RNA by means of a constant-region primer. Nested multiplex PCR, run for three rounds with slightly modified ARM-PCR, yielded TCR beta libraries. Two initial PCR rounds of roughly 10 cycles each paired TRBV1-TRBV30 forward primers with a C-beta reverse primer. TCRdb re-called the multiplex PCR reads with MiXCR, one entry per CDR3 protein. The sample lists about 120,000 distinct CDR3 sequences; 55% to 70% were seen once. On this clonotype: Its antigen is not identified.

Joint extraction of RNA and DNA used 20-30 mg of bulk tissue that was unsorted. The cohort consisted of patients whose primary liver carcinoma was surgically resected. The germline V gene has CDR1 SEHNR and CDR2 FQNEAQ (reference sequence). The CDR3 loop spans 17 amino acids. With 3 bases clipped from V and 9 bases from J, the junction kept 14 bases outside the gene matches. Sequencing used tumor-adjacent normal liver tissue. This receptor was obtained from an older woman with primary liver carcinoma and hepatitis B virus infection. The chain has TRBV7-9 and TRBJ2-1; 10 nucleotides match TRBD2. DNA for the CDR3: TGTGCCAGCAGCTTCAATACCGGGACTAGCGTCTCCAGTGAGCAGTTCTTC. It translates to CASSFNTGTSVSSEQFF.